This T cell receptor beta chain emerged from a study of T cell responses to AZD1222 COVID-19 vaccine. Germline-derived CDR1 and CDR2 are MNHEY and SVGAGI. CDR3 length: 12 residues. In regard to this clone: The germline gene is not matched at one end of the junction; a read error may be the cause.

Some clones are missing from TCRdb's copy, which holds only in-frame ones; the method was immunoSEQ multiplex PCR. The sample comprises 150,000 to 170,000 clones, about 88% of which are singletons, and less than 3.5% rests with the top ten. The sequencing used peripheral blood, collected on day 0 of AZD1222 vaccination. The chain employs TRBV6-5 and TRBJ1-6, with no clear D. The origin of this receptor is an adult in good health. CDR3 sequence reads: CASSSSNSPLHF. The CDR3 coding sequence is TGTGCCAGCAGTTCCTCTAATTCACCCCTCCACTTT.